The clone carrying this T cell receptor beta chain was counted a few times. The antigen is unknown. These data originate in a study of T cells in Graves' hyperthyroidism and ophthalmopathy. Study as a whole: Peripheral blood was taken when the disease was first diagnosed, before any treatment began. The study's findings and limits: Most thyroid clonotypes that were expanded above 0.001 also turned up in blood. Median prediction lead before ophthalmopathy onset was 6.5 to 7 months with the model.

Thyroid ultrasound, orbital computed tomography, clinical symptoms, and serum thyroxine and TRAb underpinned diagnoses. The CDR3 runs to 14 residues. Per the germline V gene, CDR1 is SGDLS and CDR2 is YYNGEE. Deletions cut 4 bases from V and 5 bases from J, with 13 bases between. The CDR3 regions of TCR beta were amplified from RNA transcripts. During a first-round RT-PCR of the TCR CDR3, the HTBI primer set was used. TCRdb passed the multiplex PCR reads through MiXCR, listing each CDR3 protein once. The sample yields 650,000 to 850,000 distinct CDR3 sequences, about 19% seen once. This sequence joins TRBV9 and TRBJ1-5; no clear D. This sequence originates from a woman between 50 and 59 years old with Graves' hyperthyroidism that later progressed to Graves' ophthalmopathy. Source material: blood. The CDR3 sequence is CASSSGRGYQPQHF. As DNA, the CDR3 is TGTGCCAGCAGCTCTGGCCGGGGATATCAGCCCCAGCATTTT. The full variable domain, rest sourced from reference TRBV9 and TRBJ1-5, is DSGVTQTPKHLITATGQRVTLRCSPRSGDLSVYWYQQSLDQGLQFLIQYYNGEERAKGNILERFSAQQFPDLHSELNLSSLELGDSALYFCASSSGRGYQPQHFGDGTRLSIL.